Listed below are T cell receptor beta chains from one sample, sequenced in a study of tumor-infiltrating lymphocytes in oesophageal squamous cell carcinoma. A single record per CDR3 protein comes from TCRdb applying MiXCR to the PCR reads. The profile shows over 15,000 distinct CDR3 sequences, around 40% of them singletons. Sequencing was carried out using blood. All receptors derive from a male donor with esophageal squamous cell carcinoma. CDR3s include the opening cysteine and the closing phenylalanine or tryptophan.

J gene: NA; V gene: TRBV6-2/TRBV6-3; CDR3 protein: CASIGTGGKNYEQYF
J gene: TRBJ2-1; V gene: TRBV7-4; CDR3 protein: CASSLWGISGNEQFF
J gene: TRBJ2-1; V gene: TRBV27; CDR3 protein: CATYLAGGDNEQFF
J gene: TRBJ1-5; V gene: TRBV28; CDR3 protein: CASRITGSVQPQHF
J gene: TRBJ1-3; V gene: TRBV6-1; CDR3 protein: CASSYVTAGATIYF
J gene: TRBJ2-7; V gene: TRBV7-4; CDR3 protein: CASSPRRSYEQYF
J gene: TRBJ2-1; V gene: TRBV6-1; CDR3 protein: CASSPRISGREDNEQFF
J gene: TRBJ2-2; V gene: TRBV9; CDR3 protein: CASTPWQGGTGELFF
J gene: NA; V gene: TRBV7-2; CDR3 protein: CASSSDGAGSYEQYF
J gene: TRBJ2-6; V gene: TRBV7-8; CDR3 protein: CAGSESQTNTGELYF
J gene: TRBJ2-3; V gene: TRBV7-2; CDR3 protein: CASSWDVTDTQYF
J gene: TRBJ2-2; V gene: TRBV20-1; CDR3 protein: CSAALAGDTGELFF
J gene: TRBJ2-2; V gene: TRBV10-1; CDR3 protein: CASSERNTGELFF
J gene: TRBJ2-3; V gene: TRBV7-6; CDR3 protein: CASSLEYPDTQYF
J gene: TRBJ2-6; V gene: TRBV7-9; CDR3 protein: CASSFHAGANVLTF
J gene: TRBJ2-1; V gene: TRBV7-3; CDR3 protein: CASSLGGWGEQFF
J gene: NA; V gene: TRBV7-4; CDR3 protein: CASSTDRYEQYF
J gene: TRBJ2-5; V gene: TRBV12-3/TRBV12-4; CDR3 protein: CASNLAGLGGETQYF
J gene: TRBJ2-3; V gene: TRBV7-3; CDR3 protein: CASSFVAGGTSTDTQYF
J gene: TRBJ1-2; V gene: TRBV12-3/TRBV12-4; CDR3 protein: CASSLSGGRWGGYTF
J gene: TRBJ2-1; V gene: TRBV7-2; CDR3 protein: CASSLPQGYQTQFF
J gene: TRBJ1-1; V gene: TRBV12-3/TRBV12-4; CDR3 protein: CASSFDRGSEAFF
J gene: TRBJ1-6; V gene: TRBV11-2; CDR3 protein: CASSLNDYPSYNSPLHF
J gene: NA; V gene: TRBV11-1; CDR3 protein: CASSSLAGGNNEQFF
J gene: TRBJ2-2; V gene: TRBV7-3; CDR3 protein: CASSLSGFSSNTGELFF
J gene: TRBJ2-1; V gene: TRBV7-9; CDR3 protein: CASSLGFSNEQFF
J gene: TRBJ1-6; V gene: TRBV7-8; CDR3 protein: CASSLRPAGGGRNEQYF
J gene: TRBJ2-3; V gene: TRBV7-6; CDR3 protein: CASSLASGSLGDTQYF
J gene: TRBJ2-2; V gene: TRBV7-8; CDR3 protein: CASSLVVREGAGELFF
J gene: TRBJ2-7; V gene: TRBV6-9; CDR3 protein: CASRRDYLTYEQYF
J gene: TRBJ2-3; V gene: TRBV18; CDR3 protein: CASSPSTPSNTGELYF
J gene: TRBJ2-7; V gene: TRBV7-3; CDR3 protein: CASSPRATGGHGGELYF
J gene: NA; V gene: TRBV6-6; CDR3 protein: CASSYHPVGTQYF
J gene: TRBJ2-7; V gene: TRBV7-3; CDR3 protein: CASSLSLGAKNQYF
J gene: TRBJ1-4; V gene: TRBV7-9; CDR3 protein: CASSPSQTREKLFF
J gene: TRBJ2-5; V gene: TRBV5-4; CDR3 protein: CASSLRLAGGDETQYF
J gene: NA; V gene: TRBV19; CDR3 protein: CASSIGLAGGNEQFF
J gene: TRBJ2-5; V gene: TRBV7-4; CDR3 protein: CASSPSGRAGETQYF
J gene: TRBJ1-3; V gene: TRBV2; CDR3 protein: CASTWTADSGNTIYF
J gene: TRBJ2-1; V gene: TRBV5-1; CDR3 protein: CASSLDGLAGTEQFF
J gene: TRBJ2-1; V gene: TRBV5-4; CDR3 protein: CASSPDRDEQFF
J gene: TRBJ2-3; V gene: TRBV4-2; CDR3 protein: CASSQPTSGGATDTQYF
J gene: TRBJ1-6; V gene: TRBV6-1; CDR3 protein: CASSAGPYNSPLHF
J gene: TRBJ1-1; V gene: TRBV7-2; CDR3 protein: CASSLMLDYNEQFF
J gene: TRBJ2-3; V gene: TRBV7-8; CDR3 protein: CASSEGQGRTDTQYF
J gene: TRBJ1-1; V gene: TRBV7-2; CDR3 protein: CASTEGGYYTEAFF
J gene: TRBJ2-3; V gene: TRBV7-9; CDR3 protein: CASSPGTIGETQYF
J gene: NA; V gene: TRBV7-2; CDR3 protein: CASSGSDRGQYEQYF
J gene: TRBJ1-1; V gene: TRBV7-3; CDR3 protein: CASSLSGGMNTEAFF
J gene: TRBJ2-1; V gene: TRBV7-9; CDR3 protein: CASSLGTGIYNEQFF
J gene: NA; V gene: TRBV24-1; CDR3 protein: CATSVGGQARNEQFF